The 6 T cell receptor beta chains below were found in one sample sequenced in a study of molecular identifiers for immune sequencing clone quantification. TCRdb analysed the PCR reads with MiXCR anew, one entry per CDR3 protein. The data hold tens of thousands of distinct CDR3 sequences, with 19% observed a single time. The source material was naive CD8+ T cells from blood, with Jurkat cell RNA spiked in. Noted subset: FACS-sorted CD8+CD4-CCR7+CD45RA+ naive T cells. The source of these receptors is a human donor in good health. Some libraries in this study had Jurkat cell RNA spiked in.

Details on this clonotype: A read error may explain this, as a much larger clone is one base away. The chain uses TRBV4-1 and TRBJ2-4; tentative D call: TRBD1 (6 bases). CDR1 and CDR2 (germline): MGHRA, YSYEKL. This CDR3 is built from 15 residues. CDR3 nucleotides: TGCGTCAGCAGCCACGGACAGTCAGCCAAAAACATTCAGTACTTC. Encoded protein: CVSSHGQSAKNIQYF.

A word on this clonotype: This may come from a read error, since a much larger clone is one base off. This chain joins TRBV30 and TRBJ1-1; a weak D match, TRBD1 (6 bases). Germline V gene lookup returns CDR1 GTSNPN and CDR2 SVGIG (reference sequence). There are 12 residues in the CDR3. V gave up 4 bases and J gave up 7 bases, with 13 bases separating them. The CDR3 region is CAWNVGGDEAFF. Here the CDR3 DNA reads TGTGCCTGGAATGTAGGGGGAGATGAAGCTTTCTTT.

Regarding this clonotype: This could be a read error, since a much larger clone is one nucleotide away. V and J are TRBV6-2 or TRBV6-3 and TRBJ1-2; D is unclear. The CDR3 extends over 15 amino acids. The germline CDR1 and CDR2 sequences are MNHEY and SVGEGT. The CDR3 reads CASSSRVSYVDGYPF. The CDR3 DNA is TGTGCCAGCAGCTCACGGGTATCCTACGTGGATGGCTACCCCTTC.

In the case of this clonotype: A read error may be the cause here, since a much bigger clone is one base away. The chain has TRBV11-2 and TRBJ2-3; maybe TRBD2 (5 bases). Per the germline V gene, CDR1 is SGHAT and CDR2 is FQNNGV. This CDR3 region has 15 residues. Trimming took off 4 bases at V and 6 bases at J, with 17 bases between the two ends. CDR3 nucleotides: TGTGCCAGCAGCTCCCTCCCCCTCCGCGGGGATACGCAGTATTTT. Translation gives CASSSLPLRGDTQYF.

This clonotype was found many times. The CDR3 loop reads CASSEWDRPQETQYF. The CDR3 DNA reads TGTGCCAGCAGCGAATGGGACAGACCCCAAGAGACCCAGTACTTC. The chain is built from TRBV2 and TRBJ2-5, with 7 bases that match TRBD1. Germline assignment: CDR1 SNHLY and CDR2 FYNNEI. The CDR3 covers 15 residues. The V segment lost 6 bases and the J segment 1 base; nucleotides outside the gene matches: 8.

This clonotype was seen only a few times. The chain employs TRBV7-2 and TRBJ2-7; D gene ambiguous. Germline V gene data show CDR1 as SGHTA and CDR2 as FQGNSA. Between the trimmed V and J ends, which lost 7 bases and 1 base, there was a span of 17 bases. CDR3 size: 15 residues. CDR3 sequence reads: CASTPLGGPSYEQYF. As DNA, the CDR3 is TGTGCCAGCACCCCCCTTGGTGGGCCTTCCTACGAGCAGTACTTC. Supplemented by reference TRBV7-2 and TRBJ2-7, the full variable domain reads GAGVSQSPSNKVTEKGKDVELRCDPISGHTALYWYRQSLGQGLEFLIYFQGNSAPDKSGLPSDRFSAERTGGSVSTLTIQRTQQEDSAVYLCASTPLGGPSYEQYFGPGTRLTVT.